This TCR beta chain was recovered during a study of cytomegalovirus exposure and HLA in healthy donors. Study information: From about 180 million T cells, an earlier analysis saw approximately 110 million unique TCR beta sequences.

The germline V and J ends were trimmed by 0 bases and 0 bases, with 8 bases remaining between them. This CDR3 has 15 amino acids. The V gene's germline CDR1 is LNHNV and CDR2 YYDKDF (reference sequence). PCR involved 60 Vbeta and 13 Jbeta primers. In the source study's methods: A follow-up analysis tallied 65 million to 80 million unique TCR beta chains, about 10 million shared. Produced via immunoSEQ multiplex PCR; TCRdb's table is partial and in-frame only. Clonal size and the V and J genes are those of that table, whereas D and trimming came from the DNA. The data show 150,000 to 250,000 clones, roughly 78% seen once.

The sequencing sample was made of PBMCs. The gene calls are TRBV15 and TRBJ1-1; tentatively, D is TRBD1 (5 bases). This sequence originates from a woman in her 30s in good health and CMV-seropositive. The CDR3 region has the DNA TGTGCCACCAGCAGAGACGGGGGACTGAACACTGAAGCTTTCTTT. This codes for CATSRDGGLNTEAFF.